This TCR beta chain emerged from a study of cytomegalovirus exposure and HLA in healthy donors (dated by TCRdb to between 2016 and 2019). Some background on the complete study: According to an earlier analysis of around 600 of the donors, some 180 million T cells yielded some 110 million unique TCR beta sequences and about 300 Gb of sequence data. Class I and class II HLA loci were covered by the typing at four-digit resolution. The study used immunosequencing to profile the T cell repertoires of approximately 630 subjects and linked those repertoires to cytomegalovirus serostatus. Typing coverage differed by locus: A, B, C, DRB1 and DQB1 were typed in about 620-640 donors, DQA1 in 522, DPA1 in around 580, and DPB1 in 472. Every repertoire in the discovery cohort had been generated on one and the same sequencing platform. To predict cytomegalovirus infection status, the study combined high-throughput TCR immunosequencing, statistical association of individual TCRs with disease status, and machine learning. Because of strong linkage in the cohort, 5 or 6 DR-DQ haplotypes were treated as single units for association and clustering. Alongside the repertoire data, information on donor age, sex, ethnicity and CMV serostatus was compiled. Along with the approximately 700-subject first cohort, a separate validation cohort of over 90 different subjects was used. A later analysis re-analyzed previously published TCR beta repertoires from about 730 donors and added high-resolution HLA genotyping to study TCR occurrence patterns. Rather than drawing on any new phenotypic data, the later analysis identified candidate immune exposures from TCR beta sequences and the way those sequences occurred across donors. In an earlier analysis of 500 to 650 of the donors, high-throughput TCR beta sequencing was used to judge whether each TCR beta V gene segment behaved as functional or pseudogenic. Among around 400 genotyped donors of the cohort, an average of about 240,000 unique TCR beta nucleotide sequences were sequenced per donor, approximately 20% of them non-productive. The study aimed to test whether signatures of past pathogen exposure could be identified by cataloging public T cell receptors. The genetic ancestry cluster associated with self-reported Caucasian donors included about 81% of the approximately 400 genotyped donors. Around 320 gigabases of sequencing data and 78 million or so unique TCR sequences were included in an early release covering over 600 HLA-typed donors. Genome-wide SNP genotypes for about 60% of the 666 donors were used in a later genetic analysis, which treated that subset as a discovery cohort.

The cohort was made up of 666 healthy bone marrow donors. All cohort members were sampled while nominally healthy, although unrecorded immune exposures were likely present. The donor was CMV seropositive and belonged to the group of 250 to 350 seropositive cohort members. Each donor provided a peripheral blood sample, and peripheral blood mononuclear cells were used for TCR beta sequencing. The Qiagen DNeasy Blood Extraction Kit was used to extract genomic DNA from the blood cell samples. Of note for this clone: What antigen it recognizes has not been identified. The record has no base qualities; no much larger clone is one base away.

Overall results and qualifications from the work: According to a later analysis, most CMV-associated TCR beta chains appeared to be HLA-restricted, and the HLA associations seemed to be driven largely by CMV exposure. In a later analysis, the rate of TCR association differed among HLA loci, with DRB1 alleles having the most associated TCRs and HLA-C alleles having the fewest. Roughly uniform sequencing depth across donors was assumed in presence/absence analyses, although this assumption may not hold. Because counts were too low, some 17 rarely observed V segments, including chromosome 9 orphons, were left out of the earlier analysis of 500 to 750 of the donors. When HLA alleles, especially DR and DQ, strongly co-occurred, TCR associations were difficult to assign to individual alleles. Only TCR beta chains were sequenced in this cohort, and the absence of alpha or paired-chain data limited detectable features. A total of 150 or so TCR beta chains were listed by the study as associated with cytomegalovirus. In both the original and validation cohorts, the classifier was reported to diagnose cytomegalovirus status with high specificity and sensitivity. A further reported finding was that TCR beta sequences accurately predicted the HLA-A and HLA-B alleles for most subjects in the first cohort. While some public TCRs were present in many individuals, most TCR sequences turned up only very rarely across donors. In an earlier analysis of fewer than 700 of the donors, most TCR beta V segments appeared in productive rearrangements about 87% or about 30% of the time, broadly matching IMGT annotations. In vitro tests confirmed that a few of the cytomegalovirus-associated TCR beta chains recognize cytomegalovirus antigens. V-gene and J-gene trimming of TCR beta chains was associated with a missense DCLRE1C variant in a later genetic analysis, and the association was replicated in an independent cohort. For the cohort, immune exposure information was limited to CMV serostatus. A group of highly shared sequence variants was considered likely to be a technical artifact of the sequencing pipeline. The authors suggested that the approach could potentially be extended to other disease states and immunological phenotypes. In a later analysis, HLA-associated TCR beta chains were found to be more clonally expanded and to have lower generation probabilities than equally common non-associated chains. At a false discovery rate of 0.05, a later analysis linked 15,000 to 20,000 TCR beta sequences to specific HLA alleles. A later genetic analysis reported fewer N-insertions in productive TCRs among donors in an Asian-associated ancestry cluster than the approximately 670-donor mean. Several of the top co-occurrence clusters appeared to be linked to parvovirus B19, influenza, CMV and Epstein-Barr virus, according to a later analysis. HLA typing was unavailable for some donors at each locus, so association tests used only the typed subset. Linkage disequilibrium might explain the correlated functional status among segregating V segments, but an unknown experimental factor could not be ruled out.

Receptors were amplified or captured by the immunoSEQ multiplex PCR assay. The multiplex PCR relied on a mix of 60 forward primers for TCR Vbeta segments and 13 reverse primers for TCR Jbeta segments. The CDR3 region of rearranged TCR beta genes was amplified from genomic DNA by a multiplex PCR assay. On the Illumina HiSeq System, the amplified TCR beta libraries were sequenced as 87-base-pair reads. The paper's processing steps were these. A later analysis tallied around 87 million unique TCR beta chains across the approximately 670 repertoires, and some 12 million of those chains were shared by two or more donors. A nearest-neighbor algorithm error-corrected the raw reads and collapsed the reads into unique sequences, merging closely related sequences to remove PCR and sequencing errors. CDR3 sequences were aligned to IMGT reference sequences to assign V, D and J gene segments. For a sequence to be retained, a match of at least six nucleotides to both a V gene segment and a J gene segment was required. Rearrangements were classified as productive when the CDR3 lacked stop codons and remained in frame with V and J, and all other rearrangements were classified as non-productive. CDR3 was defined according to IMGT convention as the region running from the second conserved V-encoded cysteine to the conserved J-encoded phenylalanine. In an earlier analysis of approximately 590 of the donors, sequences lacking an unambiguous match to a single V gene segment were excluded. An earlier analysis of several hundred of the donors called V segments functional above 56.7% productive rearrangements and segregating when the between-donor standard deviation exceeded 5%. A statistical classification framework was built for diagnosing cytomegalovirus status from the catalog of TCR beta chain sequences. V and J gene assignment, in a later analysis, came from comparing TCR nucleotide sequences with IMGT/GENE-DB human TR gene sequences. In a later analysis, CDR3 sequences and most-parsimonious VDJ recombination scenarios were assigned using the TCRdist pipeline. In a later analysis, every TCR beta chain was defined by the combination of its CDR3 amino acid sequence and its V-gene family, and reads without a unique V-gene family were dropped. To address suspected cross-contamination and a sequencing artifact, a later analysis removed roughly 640 highly shared, low-generation-probability nucleotide sequences. In a later analysis, a clonal expansion index for each public chain was calculated from normalized within-repertoire ranks of inferred template counts. In a later analysis, generation probabilities were computed with a VDJ recombination model fitted to out-of-frame rearrangements, and the resulting probabilities were checked against IGoR. Hypergeometric tests were used in a later analysis to score TCR-TCR, TCR-HLA and TCR-CMV co-occurrence, with a repertoire-size bias correction applied to the TCR pairs. To estimate false discovery rates, a later analysis permuted the HLA or CMV assignments 20 times. In a later analysis, co-occurring TCRs were grouped with DBSCAN, and TCRdist sequence similarity was added when clustering was performed within HLA-allele-positive subsets. Repertoires with fewer than 30,000 or more than 120,000 public chains, plus five repertoires with anomalous nucleotide sharing, were excluded from co-occurrence clustering. TCRdb re-hosts the immuneACCESS table, in-frame sequences only. Its copies lack some clones; in the studies checked, an unresolved V gene accounts for under half of them, and the cause for the rest is not known. The V and J calls and clone size were taken over from that table, and D and trimming were inferred from the DNA. The sample table records about 110,000 clones; around three quarters of these occur just once. The top ten constitute 4.8% of the sample.

This receptor was taken from a man between 25 and 39 years old in good health and CMV-seropositive. The sequenced sample consisted of PBMCs.

The CDR3 amino acid sequence is: CASSYRQGTYGYTF. The bases are TGTGCCAGCAGCTACCGACAGGGGACCTATGGCTACACCTTC. Recombination linked TRBV7-9 to TRBJ1-2, and 8 bases in between align with TRBD1. From the cysteine up to the phenylalanine, the CDR3 has a length of 14 residues. Of the read, only the CDR3 DNA is kept; its 42 bases are in frame from base 1. CDR1 and CDR2, looked up from the germline V gene (reference sequence), are SEHNR and FQNEAQ. V and J are trimmed by 4 bases and 4 bases, and the gene matches miss 5 bases of the junction.